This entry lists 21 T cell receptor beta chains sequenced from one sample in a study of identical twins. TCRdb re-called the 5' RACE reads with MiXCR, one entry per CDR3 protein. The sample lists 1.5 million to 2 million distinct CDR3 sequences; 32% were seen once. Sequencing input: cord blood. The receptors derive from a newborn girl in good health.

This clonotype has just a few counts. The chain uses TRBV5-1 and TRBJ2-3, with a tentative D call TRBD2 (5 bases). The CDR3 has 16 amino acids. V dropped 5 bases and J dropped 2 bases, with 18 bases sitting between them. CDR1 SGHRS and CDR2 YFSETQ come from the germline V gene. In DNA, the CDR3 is TGCGCCAGCAGGGAATGGACGGGGTCCCACACAGATACGCAGTATTTT. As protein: CASREWTGSHTDTQYF.

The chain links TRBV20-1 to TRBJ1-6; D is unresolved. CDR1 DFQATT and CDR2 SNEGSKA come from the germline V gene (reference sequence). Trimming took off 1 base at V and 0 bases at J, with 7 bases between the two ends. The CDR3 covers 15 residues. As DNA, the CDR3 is TGCAGTGCTAGAGTAGTAAGCTCCTATAATTCACCCCTCCACTTT. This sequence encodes CSARVVSSYNSPLHF.

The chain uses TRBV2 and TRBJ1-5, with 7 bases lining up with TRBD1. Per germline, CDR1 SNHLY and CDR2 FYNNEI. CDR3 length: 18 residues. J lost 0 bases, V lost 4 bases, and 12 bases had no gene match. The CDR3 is CASSVVPGQPYSNQPQHF. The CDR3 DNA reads TGTGCCAGCAGTGTGGTCCCGGGACAGCCATATAGCAATCAGCCCCAGCATTTT. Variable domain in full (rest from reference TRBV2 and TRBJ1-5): EPEVTQTPSHQVTQMGQEVILRCVPISNHLYFYWYRQILGQKVEFLVSFYNNEISEKSEIFDDQFSVERPDGSNFTLKIRSTKLEDSAMYFCASSVVPGQPYSNQPQHFGDGTRLSIL.

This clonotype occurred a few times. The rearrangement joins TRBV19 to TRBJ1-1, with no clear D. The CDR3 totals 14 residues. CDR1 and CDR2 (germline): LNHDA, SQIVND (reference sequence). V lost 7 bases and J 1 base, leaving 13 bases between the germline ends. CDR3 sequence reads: CASTQSSGNTEAFF. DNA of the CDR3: TGTGCCAGTACCCAGTCGTCAGGGAACACTGAAGCTTTCTTT.

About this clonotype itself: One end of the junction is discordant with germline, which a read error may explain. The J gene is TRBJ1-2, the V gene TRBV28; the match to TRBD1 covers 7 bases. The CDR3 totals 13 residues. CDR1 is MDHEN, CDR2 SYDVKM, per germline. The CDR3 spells CASGLQGSYGYTF. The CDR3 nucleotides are TGTGCCAGCGGTTTACAGGGGTCCTATGGCTACACCTTC.

This CDR3 is CAWSVSNRAPTNYGYTF. The CDR3 DNA sequence: TGTGCCTGGAGTGTCTCTAACAGGGCCCCGACTAACTATGGCTACACCTTC. The rearrangement uses TRBV30 and TRBJ1-2; D is possibly TRBD1 (6 bases). CDR1 and CDR2 from the germline V gene are GTSNPN and SVGIG (reference sequence). This CDR3 is built from 17 residues. V was pared by 0 bases and J by 0 bases, with 17 bases between. The variable domain in full, with the rest retrieved from reference TRBV30 and TRBJ1-2, is SQTIHQWPATLVQPVGSPLSLECTVEGTSNPNLYWYRQAAGRGLQLLFYSVGIGQISSEVPQNLSASRPQDRQFILSSKKLLLSDSGFYLCAWSVSNRAPTNYGYTFGSGTRLTVV.

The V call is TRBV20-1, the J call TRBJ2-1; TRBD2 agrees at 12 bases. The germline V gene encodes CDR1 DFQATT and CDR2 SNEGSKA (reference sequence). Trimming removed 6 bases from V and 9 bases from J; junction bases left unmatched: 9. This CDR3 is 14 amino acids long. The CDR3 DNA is TGCAGTGCCCGGCTAGCGGGAGGGTATAGTGAGCAGTTCTTC. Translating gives CSARLAGGYSEQFF.

The CDR3 DNA reads as TGTGCCAGCAGTTTAGGGGCGCTCTACAATGAGCAGTACTTC. Its translation is CASSLGALYNEQYF. The chain recombines TRBV12-3 or TRBV12-4 with TRBJ2-7; D ambiguous. There are 14 residues in the CDR3. V lost 1 base and J lost 7, with 14 bases in between.

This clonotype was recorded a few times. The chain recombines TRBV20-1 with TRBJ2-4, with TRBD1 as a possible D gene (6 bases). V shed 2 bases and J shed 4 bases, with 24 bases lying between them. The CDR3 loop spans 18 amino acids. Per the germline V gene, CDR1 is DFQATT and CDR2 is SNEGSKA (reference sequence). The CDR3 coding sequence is TGCAGTGCTAGACCGGGACACCCCGACGGATCTATTAAAAACATTCAGTACTTC. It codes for CSARPGHPDGSIKNIQYF.

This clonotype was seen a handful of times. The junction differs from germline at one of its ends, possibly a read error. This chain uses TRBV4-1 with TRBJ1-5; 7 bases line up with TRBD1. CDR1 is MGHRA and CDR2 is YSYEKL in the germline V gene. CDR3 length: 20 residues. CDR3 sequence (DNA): TGCGCCAGCAGTCAAGGTTTTTGGGACAGAAAGCATTATAGCAATCAGCCCCAGCATTTT. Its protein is CASSQGFWDRKHYSNQPQHF.

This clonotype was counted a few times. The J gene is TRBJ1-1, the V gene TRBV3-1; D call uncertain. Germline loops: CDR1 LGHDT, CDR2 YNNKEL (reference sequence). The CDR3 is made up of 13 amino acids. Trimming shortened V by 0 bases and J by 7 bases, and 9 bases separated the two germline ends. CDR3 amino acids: CASSQELGREAFF. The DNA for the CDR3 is TGTGCCAGCAGCCAAGAGTTGGGCCGTGAAGCTTTCTTT.

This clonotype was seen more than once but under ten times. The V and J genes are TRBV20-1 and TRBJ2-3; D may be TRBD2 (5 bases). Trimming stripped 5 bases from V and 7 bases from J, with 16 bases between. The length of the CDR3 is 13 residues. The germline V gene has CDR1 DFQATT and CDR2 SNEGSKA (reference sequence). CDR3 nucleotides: TGCAGTGCTCCCCTACGGGGTAAGAATACGCAGTATTTT. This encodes CSAPLRGKNTQYF.

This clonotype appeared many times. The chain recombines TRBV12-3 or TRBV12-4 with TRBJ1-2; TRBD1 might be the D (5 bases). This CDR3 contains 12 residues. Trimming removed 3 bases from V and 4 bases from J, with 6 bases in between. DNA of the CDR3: TGTGCCAGCAGTTTGACAGTCTATGGCTACACCTTC. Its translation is CASSLTVYGYTF.

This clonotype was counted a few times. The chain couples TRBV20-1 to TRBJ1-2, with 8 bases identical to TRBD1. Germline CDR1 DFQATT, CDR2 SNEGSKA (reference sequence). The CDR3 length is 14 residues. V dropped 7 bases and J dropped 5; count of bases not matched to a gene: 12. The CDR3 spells CSVNPRGLPYGYTF. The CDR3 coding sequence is TGCAGTGTCAATCCCAGGGGGCTCCCGTATGGCTACACCTTC.

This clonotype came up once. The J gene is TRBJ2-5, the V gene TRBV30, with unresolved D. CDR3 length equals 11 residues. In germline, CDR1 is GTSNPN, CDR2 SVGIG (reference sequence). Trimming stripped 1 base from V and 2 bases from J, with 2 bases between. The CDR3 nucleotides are TGTGCCTGGAGTGCGCAAGAGACCCAGTACTTC. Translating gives CAWSAQETQYF.

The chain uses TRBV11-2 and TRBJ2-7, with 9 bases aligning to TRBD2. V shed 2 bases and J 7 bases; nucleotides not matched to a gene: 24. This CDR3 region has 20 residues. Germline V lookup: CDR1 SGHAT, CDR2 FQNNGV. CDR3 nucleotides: TGTGCCAGCAGCTTAACCTCGTACGGGACTAGCTTAGCTCTCATCGATGAGCAGTACTTC. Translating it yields CASSLTSYGTSLALIDEQYF.

The CDR3, as DNA: TGCGCCAGCAAACGTCAGGACACCGGGGAGCTGTTTTTT. Protein sequence: CASKRQDTGELFF. The gene calls are TRBV5-1 and TRBJ2-2; no clear D gene. Trimming removed 6 bases at V and 3 bases at J, with 9 bases between. The CDR3 is 13 residues long. The germline V gene has CDR1 SGHRS and CDR2 YFSETQ.

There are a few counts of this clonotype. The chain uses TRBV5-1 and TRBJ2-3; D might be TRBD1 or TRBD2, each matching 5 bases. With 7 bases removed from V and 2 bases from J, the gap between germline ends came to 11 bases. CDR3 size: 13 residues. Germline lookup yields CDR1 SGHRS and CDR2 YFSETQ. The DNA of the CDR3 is TGCGCCAGCCGGGGACCTGACACAGATACGCAGTATTTT. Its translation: CASRGPDTDTQYF.

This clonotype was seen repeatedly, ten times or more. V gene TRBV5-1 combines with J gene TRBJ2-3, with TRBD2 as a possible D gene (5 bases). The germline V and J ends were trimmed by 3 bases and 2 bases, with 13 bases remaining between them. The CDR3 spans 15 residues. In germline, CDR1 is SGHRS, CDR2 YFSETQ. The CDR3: CASSSQLASTDTQYF. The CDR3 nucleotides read TGCGCCAGCAGCTCCCAGTTAGCGTCCACAGATACGCAGTATTTT.

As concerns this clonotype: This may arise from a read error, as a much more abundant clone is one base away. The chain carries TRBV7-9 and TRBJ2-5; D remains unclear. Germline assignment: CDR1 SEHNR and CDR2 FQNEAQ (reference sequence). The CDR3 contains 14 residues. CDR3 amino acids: CASSLGLVEEAQYF. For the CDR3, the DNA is TGTGCCAGCAGCTTAGGACTTGTAGAAGAGGCCCAGTACTTC.

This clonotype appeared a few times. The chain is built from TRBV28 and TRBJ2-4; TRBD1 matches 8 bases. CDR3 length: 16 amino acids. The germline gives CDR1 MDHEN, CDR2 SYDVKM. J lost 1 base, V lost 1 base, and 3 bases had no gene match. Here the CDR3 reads CASSLFGDRAKNIQYF. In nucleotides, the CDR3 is TGTGCCAGCAGTTTATTTGGGGACAGGGCCAAAAACATTCAGTACTTC.